This TCR beta chain was recovered during a study of shared clonotypes between healthy human individuals. CDR3 length: 13 residues. Losses at the gene ends were 2 bases for V and 10 bases for J; bases not matched to a gene: 7. Germline V lookup: CDR1 SNHLY, CDR2 FYNNEI. TCRdb's table, derived via immunoSEQ multiplex PCR, lists solely in-frame clones and lacks some. The sample lists about 2 million clones, 85% to 95% occurring once. Note on this clone: Its specificity is unknown.

Overall study results and limits: An expected dependence of interdonor clonotype sharing on sequencing depth was noted.

Specimen: naive CD4+ T cells sorted from blood. Subset denoted: CD45RA+ positively selected. The chain employs TRBV2 and TRBJ1-1, with TRBD1 identical over 7 bases. This TCR was recovered from a man younger than 30 in good health. The CDR3 loop is CASSEWRTGGAFF. CDR3 DNA: TGTGCCAGCAGTGAATGGAGGACAGGCGGAGCTTTCTTT.